Below, 18 T cell receptor beta chains from the same sample are listed, as sequenced in a study of monozygotic twins with inflammatory bowel disease. TCRdb reprocessed the 5' RACE reads, with one entry per CDR3 protein and no DNA. In all, the sample yields more than 300,000 distinct CDR3 sequences. Sequencing was done on a sample of blood. Receptors originate from a human donor with ulcerative colitis or Crohn's disease, or a healthy co-twin of an affected twin (not recorded which).

The gene calls are TRBV12-3 or TRBV12-4 and TRBJ1-2. The CDR3 is made up of 14 amino acids. CDR3 sequence: CASSLDRRHLGYTF.

This chain connects TRBV18 to TRBJ2-4; without DNA, the TCRdb call of TRBD2 cannot be checked. Germline V gene data show CDR1 as KGHSH and CDR2 as LQKENI. The CDR3 runs 11 residues. This CDR3 is CASSGEFIQYF.

This chain joins TRBV13 and TRBJ2-3; the D call of TRBD1 rests on TCRdb alone, since no DNA is present to check it. Germline V gene data show CDR1 as PRHDT and CDR2 as FYEKMQ (reference sequence). The CDR3 length is 18 residues. CDR3 sequence: CASRPPPPEAGFLDTQYF.

The V and J genes are TRBV10-3 and TRBJ2-1; TCRdb designates TRBD2, a call that cannot be tested without DNA. CDR1 is ENHRY, CDR2 SYGVKD, per germline. The CDR3 has 14 amino acids. The CDR3 sequence is CAISERGVRDEQFF.

The chain carries TRBV5-1 and TRBJ2-1; with no DNA, the TCRdb D assignment of TRBD1 cannot be verified. Germline V gene sequence: CDR1 SGHRS, CDR2 YFSETQ. The CDR3 runs 15 residues. The CDR3 spells CASSPGGTGPHEQFF.

The chain combines TRBV7-2 with TRBJ2-3; TCRdb selects TRBD2, and the lack of DNA leaves this call unchecked. Germline CDR1 is SGHTA and CDR2 is FQGNSA. The CDR3 loop spans 15 amino acids. The CDR3 sequence is CASSLTSTSTDTQYF.

The chain couples TRBV24-1 to TRBJ2-7; as DNA is missing, the TRBD1 call by TCRdb cannot be tested. From germline, CDR1 is KGHDR and CDR2 SFDVKD. CDR3 length: 17 amino acids. This CDR3 reads CATSPTPGTGFNYEQYF.

CDR3 region: CASSKVNAREDGTGELFF. The chain employs TRBV21-1 and TRBJ2-2; TCRdb reports TRBD2, a call that lacks DNA to check it against. TRBV21-1 is an annotated pseudogene. The CDR3 totals 18 residues.

The chain joins TRBV25-1 to TRBJ2-1. The CDR3 runs to 14 residues. Germline-derived CDR1 and CDR2 are MGHDK and SYGVNS. CDR3 sequence: CASSEWGVTNEQFF.

The V call is TRBV24-1, the J call TRBJ2-3. The CDR3 extends over 13 amino acids. In germline, CDR1 is KGHDR, CDR2 SFDVKD. CDR3: CATSEDGWDTQYF.

V is TRBV30 and J is TRBJ2-3; TCRdb outputs TRBD1, but without DNA this stays unchecked. This CDR3 contains 16 residues. Per germline, CDR1 GTSNPN and CDR2 SVGIG (reference sequence). CDR3 sequence reads: CAWSPGARGVTDTQYF.

V gene TRBV10-2 combines with J gene TRBJ2-7; TCRdb designates TRBD1, a call that cannot be tested without DNA. Looked up from germline, CDR1 is WSHSY and CDR2 is SAAADI. The length of the CDR3 is 16 residues. The CDR3 sequence: CASSVVVRDRGYEQYF.

The genes are TRBV7-2 and TRBJ2-7; no DNA is available, so the TRBD1 call from TCRdb remains unchecked. CDR3 size: 14 residues. Germline V gene data show CDR1 as SGHTA and CDR2 as FQGNSA. The CDR3 spells CASSGDTGSHEQYF.

The chain employs TRBV7-8 and TRBJ2-2; TCRdb calls TRBD2, which cannot be checked without DNA. The CDR3 length is 15 residues. Germline V gene sequence: CDR1 SGHVS, CDR2 FQNEAQ. The CDR3 is CASSLGATNTGELFF.

The chain uses TRBV29-1 and TRBJ2-7; there is no DNA to check the TCRdb D call of TRBD2. Germline CDR1 reads SQVTM; CDR2 reads ANQGSEA. This CDR3 region has 15 residues. This CDR3 reads CSVDEMREGLWEQYF.

V and J are TRBV12-3 or TRBV12-4 and TRBJ2-1; as DNA is missing, the TRBD1 call by TCRdb cannot be tested. This CDR3 is 17 amino acids long. The CDR3 reads CASSSFFQQGSGGEQFF.

This chain links TRBV19 with TRBJ2-7; TCRdb lists TRBD2, though no DNA is available to test this call. Germline lookup yields CDR1 LNHDA and CDR2 SQIVND (reference sequence). CDR3 size: 14 residues. The CDR3 protein is CASSLPGHRYEQYF.

The V and J genes are TRBV20-1 and TRBJ2-7; TCRdb outputs TRBD1, but without DNA this stays unchecked. Germline V gene sequence: CDR1 DFQATT, CDR2 SNEGSKA (reference sequence). The CDR3 covers 13 residues. The CDR3 here is CSAWTGQSYEQYF.